The 18 T cell receptor beta chains below come from one sample, sequenced in a study of cytomegalovirus exposure and HLA in healthy donors. The PCR had 60 Vbeta and 13 Jbeta primers. Sequenced by immunoSEQ multiplex PCR; TCRdb stores in-frame clones only, minus some. The table records tens of thousands of clones, around 84% of them present only once. Sequencing input: PBMCs. These receptors all come from a woman in her thirties or forties in good health and CMV-seropositive.

The chain links TRBV30 to TRBJ2-3; TRBD1 is a possible D gene (6 bases). The V and J ends lost 2 bases and 8 bases respectively, with 23 bases between them. The length of the CDR3 is 16 residues. CDR1 and CDR2 from the germline V gene are GTSNPN and SVGIG (reference sequence). DNA for the CDR3: TGTGCCTGGAGTATATCCGGGTCCAGGGGCTTCGTTACGCAGTATTTT. This translates into CAWSISGSRGFVTQYF.

The count of this clone is one. The chain joins TRBV7-6 to TRBJ2-1; 11 bases fit TRBD2. V lost 6 bases to trimming and J lost 4 bases; unmatched junction nucleotides: 5. Germline values: CDR1 SGHVS, CDR2 FNYEAQ. The CDR3 is made up of 15 amino acids. In nucleotides, the CDR3 is TGTGCCAGCAGTTATAGCGGGGGGGAATACAATGAGCAGTTCTTC. It encodes CASSYSGGEYNEQFF.

A single count supports this clone. The chain links TRBV6-1 to TRBJ2-5; D perhaps matches TRBD1 (7 bases). V was trimmed by 7 bases and J by 5 bases, leaving 20 bases between them. Germline V lookup: CDR1 MNHNS, CDR2 SASEGT. CDR3 length: 15 amino acids. As DNA, the CDR3 is TGTGCCAGCAAGGACAGGTCAGGGGGGCTGGAGACCCAGTACTTC. Protein: CASKDRSGGLETQYF.

The chain's CDR3 is CASSLDRSPSFF. For the CDR3, the DNA is TGTGCCAGCAGCTTAGATCGGTCGCCGTCGTTTTTT. The gene calls are TRBV11-2 and TRBJ1-4; D remains unclear. Germline CDR1 SGHAT, CDR2 FQNNGV. V lost 0 bases, J lost 16 bases, and 12 bases lay in between. CDR3 length: 12 amino acids.

The chain combines TRBV7-2 with TRBJ2-7; D perhaps matches TRBD1 (5 bases). The CDR3 covers 13 residues. Trimming stripped 0 bases from V and 7 bases from J, with 10 bases between. Looked up from germline, CDR1 is SGHTA and CDR2 is FQGNSA. CDR3 DNA sequence: TGTGCCAGCAGCTTAGCGCAGGGTACGGAGCAGTACTTC. Its protein product is CASSLAQGTEQYF.

The chain uses TRBV27 and TRBJ2-5, with 9 bases aligning to TRBD2. The J call may be wrong; the DNA end is better matched by TRBJ2-7. This CDR3 contains 15 residues. Germline values: CDR1 MNHEY, CDR2 SMNVEV (reference sequence). DNA for the CDR3: TGTGCCAGCAGTTCCGCTAGCGGGGCAAGGTACGAGCAGTACTTC. This encodes CASSSASGARYEQYF.

The J gene is TRBJ2-1, the V gene TRBV11-2; 10 bases are shared with TRBD2. V trimming: 5 bases; J trimming: 4 bases; junction bases outside the gene matches: 8. This CDR3 comprises 16 residues. Germline V gene data show CDR1 as SGHAT and CDR2 as FQNNGV. The CDR3 sequence: CASSLRLAGVYNEQFF. The CDR3 DNA sequence: TGTGCCAGCAGCCTTCGGCTAGCGGGGGTATACAATGAGCAGTTCTTC.

The chain links TRBV7-9 to TRBJ2-5; D gene ambiguous. The better agreement between TRBJ2-7 and the DNA end casts doubt on the J call. The CDR3 has 11 residues. The V gene's germline CDR1 is SEHNR and CDR2 FQNEAQ (reference sequence). CDR3 residues: CASSFSYEQYF. CDR3 sequence (DNA): TGTGCCAGCAGCTTTTCCTACGAGCAGTACTTC.

The chain has TRBV10-2 and TRBJ1-5; D call uncertain. Germline lookup yields CDR1 WSHSY and CDR2 SAAADI. The CDR3 has 15 amino acids. V lost 2 bases and J lost 6, with 14 bases in between. The CDR3 DNA reads TGCGCCAGCAGTGAGGTGGGGTCCGGGAGTCAGCCCCAGCATTTT. Translating gives CASSEVGSGSQPQHF.

This clone was counted only a few times. V and J are TRBV5-4 and TRBJ1-2, with D unresolved. Germline V CDR1 and CDR2: SGHNT, YYREEE (reference sequence). The CDR3 consists of 13 residues. V lost 7 bases, J lost 2 bases, and 12 bases lay in between. This chain's CDR3 is CASHSTGNYGYTF. As DNA, the CDR3 is TGTGCCAGCCACTCCACGGGGAACTATGGCTACACCTTC.

The rearrangement joins TRBV5-4 to TRBJ1-1, with unresolved D. Germline values: CDR1 SGHNT, CDR2 YYREEE (reference sequence). Trimming cost V 0 bases and J 13 bases, with 10 bases left between them. This CDR3 contains 11 residues. The CDR3: CASSLGASVFF. The CDR3 DNA is TGTGCCAGCAGCTTGGGGGCATCTGTTTTCTTT.

The chain has TRBV27 and TRBJ2-3; 9 positions agree with TRBD1. Germline V CDR1 and CDR2: MNHEY, SMNVEV (reference sequence). V trimming: 2 bases; J trimming: 4 bases; junction bases outside the gene matches: 10. This CDR3 is 17 amino acids long. DNA of the CDR3: TGTGCCAGCAGTTTAGGACGGGGACAGGGTAAACCAGATACGCAGTATTTT. Protein: CASSLGRGQGKPDTQYF.

Comments on this clone: Sequence at one end of the junction differs from germline and may be a read error. This chain links TRBV7-9 with TRBJ1-1; a possible D gene is TRBD1 (5 bases). Germline V gives CDR1 SEHNR, CDR2 FQNEAQ (reference sequence). The CDR3 contains 12 residues. The CDR3 region is CSSSLGATEAFF. DNA of the CDR3: TGTTCCAGCAGCTTAGGGGCCACTGAAGCTTTCTTT.

The CDR3 here is CATANPGDRGARQYF. As DNA, the CDR3 is TGTGCTACAGCAAATCCCGGGGACAGGGGCGCGAGGCAGTACTTC. The chain employs TRBV19 and TRBJ2-7; 10 nucleotides align to TRBD1. The CDR3 extends over 15 amino acids. In germline, CDR1 is LNHDA, CDR2 SQIVND (reference sequence).

The chain joins TRBV18 to TRBJ1-4, with a weak D call TRBD1 (5 bases). CDR1 KGHSH and CDR2 LQKENI come from the germline V gene. The V end was cut by 9 bases, the J end by 8 bases, with 22 bases between. The CDR3 has 15 residues. The CDR3 bases are TGTGCCAGTTCAGTCGGAGGGGTCGCGGGGGAAAAACTGTTTTTT. Protein: CASSVGGVAGEKLFF.

The genes are TRBV4-2 and TRBJ2-7, with a weak D call TRBD2 (6 bases). V dropped 0 bases and J dropped 5 bases, with 14 bases sitting between them. CDR1 LGHNA and CDR2 YNFKEQ come from the germline V gene. The CDR3 is 15 amino acids. The CDR3 DNA reads TGTGCCAGCAGCCAAGAGGCGGGGTCGTACGACGAGCAGTACTTC. Residues: CASSQEAGSYDEQYF.

This clone occurred a few times. The CDR3, as DNA: TGTGCCAGCAGTGTAGATGAAAAACTGTTTTTT. Protein: CASSVDEKLFF. The gene calls are TRBV25-1 and TRBJ1-4; D is unresolved. CDR3 size: 11 residues. Germline V gene sequence: CDR1 MGHDK, CDR2 SYGVNS. Trimming shortened V by 4 bases and J by 6 bases, and 3 bases separated the two germline ends.

J is TRBJ1-6 and V is TRBV27; maybe TRBD1 (6 bases). This CDR3 has 15 residues. Germline V gives CDR1 MNHEY, CDR2 SMNVEV (reference sequence). V lost 2 bases and J lost 8, with 13 bases in between. CDR3 coding DNA: TGTGCCAGCAGTTTACTCCACAGGGCAGATTCACCCCTCCACTTT. It specifies CASSLLHRADSPLHF.